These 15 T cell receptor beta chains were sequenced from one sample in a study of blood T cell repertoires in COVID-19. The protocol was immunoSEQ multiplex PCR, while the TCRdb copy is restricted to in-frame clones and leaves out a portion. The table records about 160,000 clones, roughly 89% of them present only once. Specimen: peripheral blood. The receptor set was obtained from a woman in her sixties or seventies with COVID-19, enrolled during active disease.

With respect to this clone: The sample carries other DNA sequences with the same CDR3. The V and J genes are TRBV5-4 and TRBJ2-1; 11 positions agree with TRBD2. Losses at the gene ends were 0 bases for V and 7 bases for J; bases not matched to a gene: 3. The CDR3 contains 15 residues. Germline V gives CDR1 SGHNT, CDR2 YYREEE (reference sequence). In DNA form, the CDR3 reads TGTGCCAGCAGCTTGGATAGCGGGGGGGCTAATGAGCAGTTCTTC. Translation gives CASSLDSGGANEQFF.

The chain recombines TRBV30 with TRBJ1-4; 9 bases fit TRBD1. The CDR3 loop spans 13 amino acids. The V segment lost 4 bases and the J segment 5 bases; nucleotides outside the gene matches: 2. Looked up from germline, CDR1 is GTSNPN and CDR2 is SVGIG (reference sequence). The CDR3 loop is CAWTGQGNEKLFF. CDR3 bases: TGTGCCTGGACGGGACAGGGAAATGAAAAACTGTTTTTT.

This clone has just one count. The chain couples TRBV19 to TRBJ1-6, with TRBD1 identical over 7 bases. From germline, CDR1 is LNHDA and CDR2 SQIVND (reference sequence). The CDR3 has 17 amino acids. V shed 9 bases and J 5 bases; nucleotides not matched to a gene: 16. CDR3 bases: TGTGCCAGAGGCCCCCGGGACAGCCCGGGGGATAATTCACCCCTCCACTTT. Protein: CARGPRDSPGDNSPLHF.

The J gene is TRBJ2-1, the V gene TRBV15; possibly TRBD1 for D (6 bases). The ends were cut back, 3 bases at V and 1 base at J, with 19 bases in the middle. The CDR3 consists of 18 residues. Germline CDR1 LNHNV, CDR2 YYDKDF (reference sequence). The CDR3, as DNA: TGTGCCACCAGCAGGAACAGGGCTTCGCAAGCGTCCTACAATGAGCAGTTCTTC. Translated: CATSRNRASQASYNEQFF.

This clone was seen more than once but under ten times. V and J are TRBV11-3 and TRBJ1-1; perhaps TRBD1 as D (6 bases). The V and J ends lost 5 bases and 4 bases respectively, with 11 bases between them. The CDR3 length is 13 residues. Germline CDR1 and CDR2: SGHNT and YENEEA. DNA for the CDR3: TGTGCCAGCAGCGCTGGGGGCTTCACTGAAGCTTTCTTT. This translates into CASSAGGFTEAFF.

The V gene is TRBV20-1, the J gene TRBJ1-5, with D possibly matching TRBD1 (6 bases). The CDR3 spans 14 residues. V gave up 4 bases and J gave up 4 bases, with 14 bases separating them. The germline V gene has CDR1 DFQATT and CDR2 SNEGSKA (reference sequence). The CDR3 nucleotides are TGCAGTGCTACTGAAGGGACAAAAAATCAGCCCCAGCATTTT. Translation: CSATEGTKNQPQHF.

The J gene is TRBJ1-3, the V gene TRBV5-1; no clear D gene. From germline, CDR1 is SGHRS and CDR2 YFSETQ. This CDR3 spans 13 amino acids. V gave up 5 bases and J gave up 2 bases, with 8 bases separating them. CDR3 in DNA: TGCGCCAGCAGTGAGAGCCCTGGAAACACCATATATTTT. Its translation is CASSESPGNTIYF.

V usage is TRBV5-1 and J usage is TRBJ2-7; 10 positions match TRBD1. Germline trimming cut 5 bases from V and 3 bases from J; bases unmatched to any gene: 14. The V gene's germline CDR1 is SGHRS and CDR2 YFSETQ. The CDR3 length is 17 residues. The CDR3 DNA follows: TGCGCCAGCAGTTACGGACAGGGGGTCGTTTATGGCTACGAGCAGTACTTC. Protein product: CASSYGQGVVYGYEQYF.

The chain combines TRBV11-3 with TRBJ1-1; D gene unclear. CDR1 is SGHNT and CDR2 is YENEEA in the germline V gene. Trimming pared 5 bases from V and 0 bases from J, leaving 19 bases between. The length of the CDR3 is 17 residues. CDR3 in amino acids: CASSPREWTGMNTEAFF. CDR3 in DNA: TGTGCCAGCAGCCCCCGTGAGTGGACCGGGATGAACACTGAAGCTTTCTTT. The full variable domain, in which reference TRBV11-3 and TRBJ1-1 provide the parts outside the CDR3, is EAGVVQSPRYKIIEKKQPVAFWCNPISGHNTLYWYLQNLGQGPELLIRYENEEAVDDSQLPKDRFSAERLKGVDSTLKIQPAELGDSAVYLCASSPREWTGMNTEAFFGQGTRLTVV.

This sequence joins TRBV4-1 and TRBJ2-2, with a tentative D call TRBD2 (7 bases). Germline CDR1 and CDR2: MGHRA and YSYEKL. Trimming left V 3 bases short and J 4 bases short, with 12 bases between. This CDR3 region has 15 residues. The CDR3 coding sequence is TGCGCCAGCAGCCAGTTCCGGGGGGCCACCGGGGAGCTGTTTTTT. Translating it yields CASSQFRGATGELFF.

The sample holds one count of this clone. The CDR3 protein is CASRETENPTDTQYF. The CDR3 coding sequence is TGTGCCAGCAGGGAGACAGAGAACCCCACAGATACGCAGTATTTT. This chain joins TRBV6-5 and TRBJ2-3; maybe TRBD1 (5 bases). Looked up from germline, CDR1 is MNHEY and CDR2 is SVGAGI. Trimming left V 6 bases short and J 2 bases short, with 15 bases between. This CDR3 has 15 residues.

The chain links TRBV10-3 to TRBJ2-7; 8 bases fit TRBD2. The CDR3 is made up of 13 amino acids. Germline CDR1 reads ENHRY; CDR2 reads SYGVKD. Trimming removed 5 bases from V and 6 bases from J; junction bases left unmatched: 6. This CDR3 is CAISREGDSEQYF. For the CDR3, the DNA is TGTGCCATCAGTCGGGAGGGGGATAGCGAGCAGTACTTC.

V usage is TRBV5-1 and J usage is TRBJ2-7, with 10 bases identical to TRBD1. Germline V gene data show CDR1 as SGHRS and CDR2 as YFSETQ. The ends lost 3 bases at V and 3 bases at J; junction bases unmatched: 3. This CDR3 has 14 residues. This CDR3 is CASSSRTGGYEQYF. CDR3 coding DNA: TGCGCCAGCAGCTCCAGGACAGGGGGCTACGAGCAGTACTTC.

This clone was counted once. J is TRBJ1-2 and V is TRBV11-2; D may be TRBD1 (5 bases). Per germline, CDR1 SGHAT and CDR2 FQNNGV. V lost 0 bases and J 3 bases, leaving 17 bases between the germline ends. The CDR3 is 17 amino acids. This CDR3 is CASSLDRTRPWDYGYTF. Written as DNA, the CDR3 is TGTGCCAGCAGCTTAGATCGGACAAGGCCATGGGACTATGGCTACACCTTC.

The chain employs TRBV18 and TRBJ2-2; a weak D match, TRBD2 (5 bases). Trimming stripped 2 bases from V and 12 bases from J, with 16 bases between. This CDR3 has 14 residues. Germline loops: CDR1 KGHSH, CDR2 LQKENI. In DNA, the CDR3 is TGTGCCAGCTCACCAGATCCCGAGGGTCGGAAGCTGTTTTTT. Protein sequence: CASSPDPEGRKLFF.